Listed here is a single TCR beta chain. Its antigen is undetermined. Germline V gives CDR1 MNHEY, CDR2 SMNVEV (reference sequence). This CDR3 is built from 15 residues. With 5 bases removed from V and 0 bases from J, the gap between germline ends came to 13 bases. TCRdb's table, derived via immunoSEQ multiplex PCR, lists solely in-frame clones and lacks some. The table has approximately 28,000 clones, approximately 80% seen once. These data belong to a study of radiotherapy plus CTLA-4 blockade in lung cancer. The study, taken as a whole, reports: Blood TCR clones of tumor origin expanded after radiotherapy plus ipilimumab.

The V gene is TRBV27, the J gene TRBJ1-2; no reliable D call. The receptor was derived from a human donor with non-small cell lung cancer that progressed on radiotherapy plus ipilimumab. The sequences come from peripheral blood, collected from a patient treated with radiotherapy plus ipilimumab. CDR3 nucleotides: TGTGCCAGCAGTCAACGATCTCCTGCTAACTATGGCTACACCTTC. Protein product: CASSQRSPANYGYTF.